Here is one T cell receptor (beta chain) with its context. This sample is part of a study of graft-versus-host responses after intestinal transplantation. CDR1 and CDR2 from the germline V gene are SGDLS and YYNGEE. The CDR3 is 14 residues long. The V gene lost 4 bases and the J gene lost 2 bases, with 12 bases spanning the gap. The authors plated around 200,000 CFSE-labeled responder cells with around 200,000 irradiated, violet-dye-labeled stimulator cells. TCRdb's table, derived via immunoSEQ multiplex PCR, lists solely in-frame clones and lacks some. Among around 13,000 clones listed, less than 40% were seen once.

The starting material was alloreactive CD8+ T cells from a mixed lymphocyte reaction culture, obtained before intestinal transplant. Noted subset: CFSE-low proliferating T cells sorted from roughly six-day pre-transplant mixed lymphocyte reaction (GvH or HvG direction). This receptor was taken from a human patient who received an intestinal transplant. The chain links TRBV9 to TRBJ1-1; perhaps TRBD1 as D (6 bases). DNA of the CDR3: TGTGCCAGCAGCCAGACAGGATCTAACACTGAAGCTTTCTTT. This encodes CASSQTGSNTEAFF.